The text below deals with one T cell receptor (beta chain). What antigen it recognizes has not been identified. No clone much larger than this one lies a single base away; base qualities are absent. The sample comes from a study of Ad26.COV2.S vaccination and SARS-CoV-2 variants (dated by TCRdb to the early 2020s). A note on the overall study: Donors in the vaccine arm were drawn from COV1001, a phase I-IIa trial of Ad26.COV2.S in healthy adults that was multicentre, randomized, double-blind and placebo-controlled. Trial participants were randomized into five groups of five: low-dose or high-dose Ad26.COV2.S given once or twice, or placebo on both occasions. TCRbeta repertoire sequencing was used to assess the specificity and breadth of SARS-CoV-2-reactive T cell receptors after Ad26.COV2.S vaccination. A total of approximately 30 samples were included in the TCR-sequenced set, comprising roughly 19 Ad26.COV2.S vaccine recipients, 5 placebo recipients and 8 SARS-CoV-2 convalescent individuals. Ad26.COV2.S was administered intramuscularly at 5 x 10^10 or 1 x 10^11 viral particles, either as a single shot or as two shots given 56 days apart. Investigators remained blinded to trial group allocation during experiments and outcome assessment. The full study reports these points: According to the authors, total T cell responses may have been underestimated by the TCR breadth and depth analyses. Comparing responses between vaccine doses or regimens was not something the study was powered to do. After vaccination, substantial breadth of spike-specific CD8+ and CD4+ T cell responses was reported. Vaccine and placebo recipients had comparable non-spike TCR breadth, which fits with the vaccine containing only spike. Spike-specific TCR breadth was higher in Ad26.COV2.S recipients than in placebo recipients (P = 0.0014).

Taken with the paper, the label for treatment or condition translates to: roughly 18 received Ad26.COV2.S at low or high dose, single or two shots; several received placebo; per-sample allocation not given. Repertoires of vaccine and placebo recipients were sequenced from samples taken on day 63 after the first injection. Between 29 July and 7 August 2020, Cohort 1b enrolled 25 adults aged 18-55 years at one site in Boston, USA. Ad26.COV2.S was a replication-incompetent adenovirus type 26 vector that expressed a prefusion-stabilized SARS-CoV-2 spike protein derived from the original Wuhan strain. The immunoSEQ Assay was the method used to sequence TCRbeta CDR3 regions. After extraction, genomic DNA underwent amplification by bias-controlled multiplex PCR, followed by high-throughput sequencing. The published analysis was carried out like this. Collapsing and filtering of sequences were performed to quantify the absolute abundance of each unique TCRbeta CDR3 region. T cell fraction was estimated by normalization of TCRbeta template counts to usable DNA, with usable DNA being measured through amplification of reference genes present in all nucleated cells. Repertoire TCRs were annotated as SARS-CoV-2-specific by exact matching of V gene, CDR3 amino acid sequence and J gene to a known reactive TCR set. The reference SARS-CoV-2 TCR set was obtained from MIRA and was filtered for enrichment in COVID-19-positive ImmuneCODE repertoires, whereby public or cross-reactive TCRs were removed. Using the MIRA antigens, annotated TCRs were further analysed by specific ORF or by position within an ORF. Depth was the summed frequency of annotated unique rearrangements, while breadth was defined as annotated unique rearrangements over total unique productive rearrangements. Group comparisons of TCR breadth used two-sided Wilcoxon rank-sum tests. Here the immuneACCESS table is served through TCRdb, limited to in-frame sequences with V and J called. Missing clones are a known gap in these copies; in checked studies unresolved V genes cover under half, and the rest lacks a known reason. From that table come the V and J calls and clone size; the DNA was used to work out D and trimming. The sample records 350,000 to 450,000 clones, 80% to 95% of which are singletons. The ten largest clones capture about 1.7% of the sample.

V trim: 0 bases; J trim: 5 bases; unmatched bases: 5. The germline V gene (reference sequence) sets CDR1 to SGHKS and CDR2 to YYEKEE. From the cysteine up to the phenylalanine, the CDR3 has a length of 15 residues. Of the read, only the CDR3 DNA is kept; its 45 bases are in frame from base 1. The chain links TRBV5-5 with TRBJ2-3; TRBD2 fits 8 bases in the junction. This clonotype was obtained from a person between 18 and 59 years old who received the Ad26.COV2.S COVID-19 vaccine or a placebo. The specimen was peripheral blood, collected in a trial of Ad26.COV2.S vaccine versus placebo. The CDR3 protein is CASSLAVAGLDTQYF. The nucleotide sequence is given as TGTGCCAGCAGCTTGGCAGTAGCGGGATTAGATACGCAGTATTTT.